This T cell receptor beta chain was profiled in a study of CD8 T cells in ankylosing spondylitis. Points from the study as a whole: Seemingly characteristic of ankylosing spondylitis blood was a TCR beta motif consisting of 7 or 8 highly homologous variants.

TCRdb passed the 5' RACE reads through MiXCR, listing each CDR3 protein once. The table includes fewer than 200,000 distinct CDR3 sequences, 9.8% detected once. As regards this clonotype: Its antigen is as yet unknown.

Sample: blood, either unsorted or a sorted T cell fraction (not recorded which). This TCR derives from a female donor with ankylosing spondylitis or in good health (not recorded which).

The DNA for the CDR3 is TGCAGTGCTAGAGATCTAGCGGGAGCGATCAATGAGCAGTTCTTC. This gives the protein CSARDLAGAINEQFF. This chain connects TRBV20-1 to TRBJ2-1; TRBD2 agrees at 10 bases. The CDR3 consists of 15 residues. The ends lost 0 bases at V and 6 bases at J; junction bases unmatched: 5. Germline loops: CDR1 DFQATT, CDR2 SNEGSKA (reference sequence).